Below are 17 T cell receptor beta chains sequenced from a single sample in a study of regulatory T cells in long-lasting Graves disease. The time point here: newly diagnosed GD, antithyroid drugs for less than 3 months. The TCR library was made from RNA that had been extracted from PBMCs in TRIzol. The authors built TCR beta libraries using iRepertoire HTBI primers and Arm-PCR of CDR3 regions. Each CDR3 protein is one row after TCRdb ran MiXCR on the multiplex PCR reads. This sample has 550,000 to 650,000 distinct CDR3 sequences, with around 16% found just once. These sequences were also reported in another study, on T cells in Graves' hyperthyroidism and ophthalmopathy.

This sample comprised peripheral blood mononuclear cells (PBMCs), obtained at new diagnosis, from a patient treated with antithyroid drugs. The receptors were gathered from a man aged 18 to 29 with Graves disease.

For this clonotype: A read error may explain this, as a much larger clone is one base away. The chain joins TRBV27 to TRBJ2-1; 7 bases map to TRBD2. Germline values: CDR1 MNHEY, CDR2 SMNVEV (reference sequence). The CDR3 runs 14 residues. V lost 2 bases and J lost 10; bases outside the gene matches: 8. The CDR3 loop reads CASSLAGAPEEQFF. CDR3 DNA sequence: TGTGCCAGCAGTTTAGCGGGAGCGCCGGAGGAGCAGTTCTTC.

This clonotype has a handful of counts. The V gene is TRBV11-2, the J gene TRBJ2-4, with 7 nucleotides matching TRBD1. This CDR3 is 14 amino acids long. V lost 4 bases, J lost 4 bases, and 4 bases stayed unmatched. CDR1 and CDR2 from the germline V gene are SGHAT and FQNNGV. The CDR3 coding sequence is TGTGCCAGCAGCTACCGGGACAGAAAAAACATTCAGTACTTC. Residues: CASSYRDRKNIQYF. The variable domain in full, with the rest retrieved from reference TRBV11-2 and TRBJ2-4, is EAGVAQSPRYKIIEKRQSVAFWCNPISGHATLYWYQQILGQGPKLLIQFQNNGVVDDSQLPKDRFSAERLKGVDSTLKIQPAKLEDSAVYLCASSYRDRKNIQYFGAGTRLSVL.

The genes are TRBV20-1 and TRBJ2-2, with a tentative D call TRBD2 (6 bases). V shed 6 bases and J shed 3 bases, with 14 bases lying between them. Looked up from germline, CDR1 is DFQATT and CDR2 is SNEGSKA (reference sequence). This CDR3 contains 14 residues. The CDR3 nucleotides read TGCAGTGCCAGTTCCGGGACTCACACCGGGGAGCTGTTTTTT. It specifies CSASSGTHTGELFF.

This clonotype was observed a handful of times. V is TRBV27 and J is TRBJ2-7; 7 positions agree with TRBD2. V dropped 4 bases and J dropped 4; count of bases not matched to a gene: 4. CDR3 length: 13 amino acids. From germline, CDR1 is MNHEY and CDR2 SMNVEV (reference sequence). Here the CDR3 reads CASSWTRTYEQYF. The CDR3 DNA is TGTGCCAGCAGTTGGACTAGAACTTACGAGCAGTACTTC.

This clonotype has at least ten counts. The chain recombines TRBV7-9 with TRBJ1-4, with D maybe TRBD1 (6 bases). CDR3 length: 16 residues. Germline values: CDR1 SEHNR, CDR2 FQNEAQ (reference sequence). V shed 4 bases and J shed 5 bases, with 17 bases lying between them. The CDR3 is CASSSATGQINEKLFF. In DNA form, the CDR3 reads TGTGCCAGCAGCTCGGCAACAGGGCAAATAAATGAAAAACTGTTTTTT.

The genes are TRBV28 and TRBJ2-3, with 9 bases matching TRBD2. Germline trimming cut 7 bases from V and 7 bases from J; bases unmatched to any gene: 12. Germline V gene sequence: CDR1 MDHEN, CDR2 SYDVKM. The CDR3 runs 15 residues. Here the CDR3 DNA reads TGTGCCAGCATGGGTGCGGGAGGGGGGGGGAATACGCAGTATTTT. Translation: CASMGAGGGGNTQYF. Based on the CDR3 plus reference TRBV28 and TRBJ2-3, the full variable domain is DVKVTQSSRYLVKRTGEKVFLECVQDMDHENMFWYRQDPGLGLRLIYFSYDVKMKEKGDIPEGYSVSREKKERFSLILESASTNQTSMYLCASMGAGGGGNTQYFGPGTRLTVL.

The sample holds many counts of this clonotype. The rearrangement uses TRBV5-1 and TRBJ2-1; TRBD2 matches 13 bases. The CDR3 is 16 residues long. CDR1 and CDR2 (germline): SGHRS, YFSETQ. V trimming: 4 bases; J trimming: 0 bases; junction bases outside the gene matches: 1. The CDR3: CASSGTSGNSYNEQFF. The CDR3 DNA follows: TGCGCCAGCAGCGGGACTAGCGGGAACTCCTACAATGAGCAGTTCTTC.

This clonotype was seen repeatedly, ten times or more. The rearrangement uses TRBV7-3 and TRBJ1-1; perhaps TRBD1 as D (5 bases). Germline V CDR1 and CDR2: SGHTA, FQGTGA. V lost 2 bases to trimming and J lost 3 bases, with 7 bases between them. This CDR3 is built from 13 residues. CDR3: CASSLDSYTEAFF. For the CDR3, the DNA is TGTGCCAGCAGCTTAGACAGCTACACTGAAGCTTTCTTT.

The V call is TRBV4-1, the J call TRBJ1-6, with D tentatively TRBD1 (6 bases). This CDR3 has 15 residues. Between the trimmed V and J ends, which lost 4 bases and 7 bases, there was a span of 14 bases. CDR1 and CDR2 (germline): MGHRA, YSYEKL. DNA for the CDR3: TGCGCCAGCAGCCGCGTCTCAGGGGTCAATTCACCCCTCCACTTT. Amino acids: CASSRVSGVNSPLHF.

This clonotype turned up a few times. CDR3 sequence: CASRVQGSPLHF. CDR3 in DNA: TGTGCCAGCAGGGTACAGGGATCACCCCTCCACTTT. This chain connects TRBV12-3 or TRBV12-4 to TRBJ1-6; possible D gene TRBD1, 6 bases. The CDR3 has 12 amino acids. V was clipped by 6 bases and J by 10 bases, with 10 bases between them.

This clonotype has only a few counts. The V and J genes are TRBV18 and TRBJ1-1; D not resolved. The germline V and J ends were trimmed by 3 bases and 0 bases, with 11 bases remaining between them. There are 15 residues in the CDR3. The germline gives CDR1 KGHSH, CDR2 LQKENI. CDR3 sequence reads: CASSPRNQLNTEAFF. CDR3 DNA: TGTGCCAGCTCACCCCGGAATCAGCTGAACACTGAAGCTTTCTTT.

The chain has TRBV12-3 or TRBV12-4 and TRBJ2-7; D not resolved. The length of the CDR3 is 13 residues. V gave up 2 bases and J gave up 3 bases, with 8 bases separating them. The CDR3 DNA sequence: TGTGCCAGCAGTTTATCGTGGGGCTACGAGCAGTACTTC. It translates to CASSLSWGYEQYF.

The rearrangement links TRBV7-2 to TRBJ2-1; 8 bases are shared with TRBD2. Unmatched junction bases numbered 8, after V lost 5 bases and J lost 2 bases. This CDR3 contains 16 residues. Germline CDR1 and CDR2: SGHTA and FQGNSA. This CDR3 reads CASSNQRETPYNEQFF. Here the CDR3 DNA reads TGTGCCAGCAGCAACCAGCGGGAGACCCCCTACAATGAGCAGTTCTTC.

This clonotype was picked up many times. This chain links TRBV27 with TRBJ2-7, with 7 bases lining up with TRBD2. Germline V gene lookup returns CDR1 MNHEY and CDR2 SMNVEV (reference sequence). The CDR3 contains 20 residues. After removal of 2 bases from V and 1 base from J, the junction contained 20 bases not matched to a gene. CDR3 loop: CASSLRGLGLAGSTSYEQYF. CDR3 DNA sequence: TGTGCCAGCAGTTTACGGGGCCTAGGGTTAGCGGGCTCGACATCCTACGAGCAGTACTTC.

The V and J genes are TRBV4-1 and TRBJ1-1, with no clear D. Germline V CDR1 and CDR2: MGHRA, YSYEKL. The CDR3 sequence is 17 residues long. The germline V and J ends were trimmed by 3 bases and 1 base, with 18 bases remaining between them. The CDR3 reads CASSQSRPGRWNTEAFF. As DNA, the CDR3 is TGCGCCAGCAGCCAGAGCCGACCGGGCCGGTGGAACACTGAAGCTTTCTTT.

This clonotype was detected ten times or more. The chain employs TRBV30 and TRBJ2-3, with D hard to call. Trimming stripped 3 bases from V and 4 bases from J, with 8 bases between. The CDR3 length is 12 residues. Germline assignment: CDR1 GTSNPN and CDR2 SVGIG (reference sequence). This CDR3 reads CAWSGFPDTQYF. The CDR3 DNA reads TGTGCCTGGAGCGGTTTTCCAGATACGCAGTATTTT.

This clonotype was counted a few times. This chain links TRBV5-1 with TRBJ2-1; possible D gene TRBD1, 7 bases. CDR3 length: 18 amino acids. V lost 4 bases, J lost 6 bases, and 26 bases lay in between. The germline V gene encodes CDR1 SGHRS and CDR2 YFSETQ. The CDR3 loop is CASSVTTGTLAFFNEQFF. CDR3 DNA: TGCGCCAGCAGCGTAACGACAGGGACTCTAGCGTTTTTCAATGAGCAGTTCTTC.